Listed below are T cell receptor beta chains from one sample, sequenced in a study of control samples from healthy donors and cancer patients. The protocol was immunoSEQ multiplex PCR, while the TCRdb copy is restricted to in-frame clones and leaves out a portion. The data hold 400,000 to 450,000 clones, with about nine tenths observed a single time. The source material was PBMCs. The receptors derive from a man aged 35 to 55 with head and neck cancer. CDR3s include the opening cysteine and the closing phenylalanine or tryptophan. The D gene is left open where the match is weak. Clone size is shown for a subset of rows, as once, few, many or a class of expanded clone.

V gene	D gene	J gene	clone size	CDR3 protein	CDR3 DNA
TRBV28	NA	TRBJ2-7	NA	CASSFTNSRDGEQYF	TGTGCCAGCAGTTTCACAAATAGTCGGGACGGTGAGCAGTACTTC
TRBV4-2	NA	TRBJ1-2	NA	CASSQDFGLGYTF	TGTGCCAGCAGCCAAGATTTCGGCCTGGGCTACACCTTC
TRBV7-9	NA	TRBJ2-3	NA	CASSRARQYRTDTQYF	TGTGCCAGCAGCAGGGCCCGACAGTACCGAACAGATACGCAGTATTTT
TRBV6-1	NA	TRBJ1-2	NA	CASSEPGRPNYGYTF	TGTGCCAGCAGTGAACCCGGACGGCCAAACTATGGCTACACCTTC
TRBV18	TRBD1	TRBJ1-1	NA	CASSPAGTGGDTEAFF	TGTGCCAGCTCACCCGCCGGGACAGGGGGGGACACTGAAGCTTTCTTT
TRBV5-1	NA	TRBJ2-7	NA	CASRAPGQSYYEQYF	TGCGCCAGCAGGGCCCCCGGACAGTCTTACTACGAGCAGTACTTC
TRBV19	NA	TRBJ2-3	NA	CASSSRPGRTDTQYF	TGTGCCAGTAGTTCACGCCCGGGGCGCACAGATACGCAGTATTTT
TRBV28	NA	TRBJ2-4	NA	CASSPSRPARNIQYF	TGTGCCAGCAGCCCGTCACGACCAGCACGGAACATTCAGTACTTC
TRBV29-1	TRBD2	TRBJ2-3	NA	CSVTGTSGSTDTQYF	TGCAGCGTTACGGGGACTAGCGGGAGCACAGATACGCAGTATTTT
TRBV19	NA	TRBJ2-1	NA	CAASGPRPESEQFF	TGTGCCGCCTCCGGGCCTCGACCGGAGAGTGAGCAGTTCTTC
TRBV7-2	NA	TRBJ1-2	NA	CASRRPKGYTF	TGTGCCAGCAGGCGCCCCAAGGGCTACACCTTC
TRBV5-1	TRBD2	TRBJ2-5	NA	CASSLYPGLQETQYF	TGCGCCAGCAGCTTATATCCGGGACTACAAGAGACCCAGTACTTC
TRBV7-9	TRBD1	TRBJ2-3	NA	CASSPDRGDTQYF	TGTGCCAGCAGTCCAGACAGGGGGGATACGCAGTATTTT
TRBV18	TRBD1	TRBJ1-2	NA	CASSRWDRGGYTF	TGTGCCAGCTCACGATGGGACAGGGGTGGCTACACCTTC
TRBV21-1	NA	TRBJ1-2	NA	CASSNRRSGRTVDYGYTF	TGTGCCAGCAGCAACAGGAGGTCAGGGAGAACGGTGGACTATGGCTACACCTTC
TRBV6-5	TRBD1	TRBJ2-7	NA	CASSYKGQGAYEQYF	TGTGCCAGCAGTTACAAGGGACAGGGGGCCTACGAGCAGTACTTC
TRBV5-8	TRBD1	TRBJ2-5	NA	CASTLGAGGFQETQYF	TGTGCCAGCACACTCGGGGCAGGGGGCTTCCAAGAGACCCAGTACTTC
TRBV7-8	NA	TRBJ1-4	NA	CASSYRETNEKLFF	TGTGCCAGCAGCTACCGGGAAACTAATGAAAAACTGTTTTTT
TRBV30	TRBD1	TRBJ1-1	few	CAWSVRPGGLLDMNTEAFF	TGTGCCTGGAGTGTACGCCCAGGGGGGTTATTGGACATGAACACTGAAGCTTTCTTT
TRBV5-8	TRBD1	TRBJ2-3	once	CASRRDRGATDTQYF	TGTGCCAGCAGGCGCGACAGGGGGGCCACAGATACGCAGTATTTT
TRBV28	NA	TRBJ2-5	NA	CASSLRSGFQETQYF	TGTGCCAGCAGTTTACGGTCTGGCTTTCAAGAGACCCAGTACTTC
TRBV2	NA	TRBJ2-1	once	CASSEARTANEQFF	TGTGCCAGCAGTGAAGCTAGGACAGCAAATGAGCAGTTCTTC
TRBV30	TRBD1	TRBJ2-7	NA	CAWVLDREGSYEQYF	TGTGCCTGGGTTTTAGACAGGGAAGGGTCCTACGAGCAGTACTTC
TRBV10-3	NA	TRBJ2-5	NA	CAIRGDLSQETQYF	TGTGCCATCAGAGGGGACTTATCACAAGAGACCCAGTACTTC
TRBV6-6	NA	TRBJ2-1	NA	CASSSDTTSYNEQFF	TGTGCCAGCAGTTCCGACACGACCTCCTACAATGAGCAGTTCTTC
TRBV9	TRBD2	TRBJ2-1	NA	CASSRGVDEQFF	TGTGCCAGCAGCCGGGGGGTCGATGAGCAGTTCTTC
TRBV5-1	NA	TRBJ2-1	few	CASSSSSYNEQFF	TGCGCCAGCAGCTCCAGCTCCTACAATGAGCAGTTCTTC
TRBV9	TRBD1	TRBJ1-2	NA	CASSPQGANYGYTF	TGTGCCAGCAGCCCACAGGGGGCTAACTATGGCTACACCTTC
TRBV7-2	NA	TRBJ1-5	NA	CASSPGPYEPQHF	TGTGCCAGCAGCCCAGGTCCCTATGAGCCCCAGCATTTT
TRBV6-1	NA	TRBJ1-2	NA	CASSEWGGGGYTF	TGTGCCAGCAGTGAATGGGGGGGCGGTGGCTACACCTTC
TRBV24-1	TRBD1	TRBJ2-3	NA	CATIQGTDTQYF	TGTGCCACCATACAGGGGACAGATACGCAGTATTTT
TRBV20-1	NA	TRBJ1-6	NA	CSASNVALSYNSPLHF	TGCAGTGCTAGTAATGTCGCACTCTCCTATAATTCACCCCTCCACTTT
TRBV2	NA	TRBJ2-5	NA	CASSVGRHETQYF	TGTGCCAGCAGTGTGGGTCGTCACGAGACCCAGTACTTC
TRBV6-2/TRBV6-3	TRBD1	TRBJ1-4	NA	CASSDGTGGNEKLFF	TGTGCCAGCAGCGATGGGACAGGGGGTAATGAAAAACTGTTTTTT
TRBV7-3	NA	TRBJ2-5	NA	CASSSGGLQQTQYF	TGTGCCAGCAGCTCAGGTGGCCTGCAACAGACCCAGTACTTC
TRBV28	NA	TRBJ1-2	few	CASNPRGSYGYTF	TGTGCCAGCAACCCTAGGGGGAGCTATGGCTACACCTTC
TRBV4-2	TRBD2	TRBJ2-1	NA	CASSLHAIAGGGSYNEQFF	TGTGCCAGCAGCCTCCATGCCATAGCGGGGGGAGGATCCTACAATGAGCAGTTCTTC
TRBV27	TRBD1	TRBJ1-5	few	CASSPDRGNQPQHF	TGTGCCAGCAGTCCTGACAGGGGAAATCAGCCCCAGCATTTT
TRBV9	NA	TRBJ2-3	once	CASSVAQGPYTDTQYF	TGTGCCAGCAGCGTAGCCCAGGGACCCTACACAGATACGCAGTATTTT
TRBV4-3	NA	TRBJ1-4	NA	CASSLGDNRLNEKLFF	TGCGCCAGCAGCCTAGGGGATAACAGGCTTAATGAAAAACTGTTTTTT
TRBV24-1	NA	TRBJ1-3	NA	CATQGSGVSGNTIYF	TGTGCCACCCAGGGAAGCGGGGTCTCTGGAAACACCATATATTTT
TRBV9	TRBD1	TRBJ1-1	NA	CASSEGARTEAFF	TGTGCCAGCAGCGAGGGGGCGAGAACTGAAGCTTTCTTT
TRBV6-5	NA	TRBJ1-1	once	CASNGRVMNTEAFF	TGTGCCAGCAACGGACGGGTGATGAACACTGAAGCTTTCTTT
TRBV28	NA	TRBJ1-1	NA	CASSPLTSPTEAFF	TGTGCCAGCAGTCCCTTGACTAGCCCCACTGAAGCTTTCTTT
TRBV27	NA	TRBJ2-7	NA	CASSLGPTSYEQYF	TGTGCCAGCAGTTTGGGTCCGACCTCTTACGAGCAGTACTTC
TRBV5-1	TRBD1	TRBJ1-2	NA	CASSLGQGNYGYTF	TGCGCCAGCAGCTTGGGACAGGGGAACTATGGCTACACCTTC